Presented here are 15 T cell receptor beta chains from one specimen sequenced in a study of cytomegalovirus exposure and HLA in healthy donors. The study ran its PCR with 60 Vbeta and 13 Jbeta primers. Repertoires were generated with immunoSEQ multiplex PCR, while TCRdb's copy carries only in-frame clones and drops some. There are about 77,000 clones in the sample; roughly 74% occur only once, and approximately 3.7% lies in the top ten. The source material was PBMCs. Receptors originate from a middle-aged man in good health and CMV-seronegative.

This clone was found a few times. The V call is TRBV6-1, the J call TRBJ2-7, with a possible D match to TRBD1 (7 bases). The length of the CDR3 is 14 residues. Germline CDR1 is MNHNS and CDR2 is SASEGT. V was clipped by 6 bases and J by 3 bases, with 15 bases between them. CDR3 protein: CASSAGQPFYEQYF. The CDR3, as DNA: TGTGCCAGCAGCGCGGGACAGCCATTCTACGAGCAGTACTTC.

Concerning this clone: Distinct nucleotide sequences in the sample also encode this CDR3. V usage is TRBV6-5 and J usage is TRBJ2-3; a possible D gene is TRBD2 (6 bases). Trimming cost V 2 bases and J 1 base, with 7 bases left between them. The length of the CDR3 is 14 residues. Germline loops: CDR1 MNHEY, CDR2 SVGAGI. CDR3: CASSYAGRTDTQYF. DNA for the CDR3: TGTGCCAGCAGTTACGCGGGACGCACAGATACGCAGTATTTT.

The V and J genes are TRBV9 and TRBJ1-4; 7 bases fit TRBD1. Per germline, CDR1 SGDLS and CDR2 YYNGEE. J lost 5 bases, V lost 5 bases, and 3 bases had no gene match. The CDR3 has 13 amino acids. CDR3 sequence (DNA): TGTGCCAGCAGTACAGGGGTAAATGAAAAACTGTTTTTT. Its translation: CASSTGVNEKLFF.

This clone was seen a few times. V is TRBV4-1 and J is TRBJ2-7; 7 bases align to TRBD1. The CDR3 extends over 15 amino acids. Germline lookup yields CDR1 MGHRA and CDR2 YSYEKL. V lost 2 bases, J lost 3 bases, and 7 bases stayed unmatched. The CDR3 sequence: CASSQLRDSFYEQYF. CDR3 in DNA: TGCGCCAGCAGCCAACTCCGGGACAGCTTCTACGAGCAGTACTTC.

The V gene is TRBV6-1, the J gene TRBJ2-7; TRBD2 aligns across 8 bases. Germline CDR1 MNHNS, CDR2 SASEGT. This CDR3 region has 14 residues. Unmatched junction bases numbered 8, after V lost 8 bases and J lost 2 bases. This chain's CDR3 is CASGERGTTYEQYF. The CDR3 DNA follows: TGTGCCAGCGGGGAGCGGGGGACTACCTACGAGCAGTACTTC.

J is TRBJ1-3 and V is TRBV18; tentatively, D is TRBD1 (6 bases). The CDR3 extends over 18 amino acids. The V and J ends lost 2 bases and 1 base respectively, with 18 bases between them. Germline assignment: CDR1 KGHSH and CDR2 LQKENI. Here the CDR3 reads CASSPRLAGESSGNTIYF. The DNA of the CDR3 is TGTGCCAGCTCACCAAGGCTAGCAGGGGAAAGTTCTGGAAACACCATATATTTT.

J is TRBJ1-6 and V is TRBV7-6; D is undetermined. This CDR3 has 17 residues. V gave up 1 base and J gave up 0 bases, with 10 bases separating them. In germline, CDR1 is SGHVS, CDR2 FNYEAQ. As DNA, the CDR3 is TGTGCCAGCAGCTTAGTGGGCTCCAGCTCCTATAATTCACCCCTCCACTTT. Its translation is CASSLVGSSSYNSPLHF. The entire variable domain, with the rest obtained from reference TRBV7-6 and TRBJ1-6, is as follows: GAGVSQSPRYKVTKRGQDVALRCDPISGHVSLYWYRQALGQGPEFLTYFNYEAQQDKSGLPNDRFSAERPEGSISTLTIQRTEQRDSAMYRCASSLVGSSSYNSPLHFGNGTRLTVT.

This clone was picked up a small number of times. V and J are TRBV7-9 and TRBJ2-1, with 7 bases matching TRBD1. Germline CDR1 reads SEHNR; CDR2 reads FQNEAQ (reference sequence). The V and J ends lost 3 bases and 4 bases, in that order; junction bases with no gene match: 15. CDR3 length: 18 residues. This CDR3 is CASSLRGGLISAYNEQFF. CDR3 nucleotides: TGTGCCAGCAGCTTGAGAGGGGGCCTGATATCTGCATACAATGAGCAGTTCTTC.

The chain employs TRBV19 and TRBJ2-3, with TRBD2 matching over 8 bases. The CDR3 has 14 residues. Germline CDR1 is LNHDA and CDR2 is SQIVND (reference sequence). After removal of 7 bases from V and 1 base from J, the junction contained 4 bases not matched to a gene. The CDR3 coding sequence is TGTGCCAGTAAATCGCGGGGGGGCACAGATACGCAGTATTTT. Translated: CASKSRGGTDTQYF.

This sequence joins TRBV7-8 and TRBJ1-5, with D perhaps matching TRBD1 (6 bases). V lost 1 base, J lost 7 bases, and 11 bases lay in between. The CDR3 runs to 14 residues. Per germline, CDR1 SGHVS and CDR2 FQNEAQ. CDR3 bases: TGTGCCAGCAGCTTAGAGGCAGGGGCACAGCCCCAGCATTTT. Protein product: CASSLEAGAQPQHF. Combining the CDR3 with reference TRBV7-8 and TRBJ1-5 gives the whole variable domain GAGVSQSPRYKVAKRGQDVALRCDPISGHVSLFWYQQALGQGPEFLTYFQNEAQLDKSGLPSDRFFAERPEGSVSTLKIQRTQQEDSAVYLCASSLEAGAQPQHFGDGTRLSIL.

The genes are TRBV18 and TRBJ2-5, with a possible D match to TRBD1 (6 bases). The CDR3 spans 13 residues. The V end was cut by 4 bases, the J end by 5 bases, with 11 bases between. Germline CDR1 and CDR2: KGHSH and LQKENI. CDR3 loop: CASSLTGPETQYF. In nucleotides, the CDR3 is TGTGCCAGCTCACTAACAGGGCCCGAGACCCAGTACTTC.

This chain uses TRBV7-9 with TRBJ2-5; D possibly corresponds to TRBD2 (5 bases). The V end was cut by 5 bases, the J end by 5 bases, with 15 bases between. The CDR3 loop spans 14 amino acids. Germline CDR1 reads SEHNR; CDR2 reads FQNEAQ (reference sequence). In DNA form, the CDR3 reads TGTGCCAGCAGCCCCCGGACTGGCGGGGAGACCCAGTACTTC. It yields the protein CASSPRTGGETQYF. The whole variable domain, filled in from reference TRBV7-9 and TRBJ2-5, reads DTGVSQNPRHKITKRGQNVTFRCDPISEHNRLYWYRQTLGQGPEFLTYFQNEAQLEKSRLLSDRFSAERPKGSFSTLEIQRTEQGDSAMYLCASSPRTGGETQYFGPGTRLLVL.

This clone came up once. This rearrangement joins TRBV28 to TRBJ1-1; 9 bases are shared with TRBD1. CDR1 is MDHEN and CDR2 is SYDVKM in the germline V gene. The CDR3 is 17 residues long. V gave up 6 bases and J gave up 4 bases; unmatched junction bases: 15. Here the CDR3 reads CASSAGTGKGYGTEAFF. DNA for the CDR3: TGTGCCAGCAGCGCGGGGACAGGGAAGGGTTATGGCACTGAAGCTTTCTTT.

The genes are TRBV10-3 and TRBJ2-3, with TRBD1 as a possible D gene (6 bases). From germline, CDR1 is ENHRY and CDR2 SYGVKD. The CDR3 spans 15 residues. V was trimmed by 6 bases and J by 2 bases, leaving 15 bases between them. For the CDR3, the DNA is TGTGCCATCAGGGACCCGGGACACCCCACAGATACGCAGTATTTT. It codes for CAIRDPGHPTDTQYF.

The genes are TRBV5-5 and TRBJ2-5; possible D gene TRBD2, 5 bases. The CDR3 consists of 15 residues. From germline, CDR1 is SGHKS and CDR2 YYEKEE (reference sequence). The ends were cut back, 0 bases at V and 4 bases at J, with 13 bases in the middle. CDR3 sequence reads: CASSLDVGGAETQYF. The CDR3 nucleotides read TGTGCCAGCAGCTTGGACGTAGGAGGAGCAGAGACCCAGTACTTC.